This TCR beta chain originates from a study of blood T cell repertoires in COVID-19. Across the whole study: Samples came from the United States, Italy and Spain, spanning acute and convalescent COVID-19. T cells, B-cell-depleted T cells, or PBMCs supplied cDNA or gDNA.

The CDR3 covers 18 residues. From germline, CDR1 is LNHNV and CDR2 YYDKDF (reference sequence). Unmatched junction bases numbered 17, after V lost 3 bases and J lost 7 bases. Authors' analysis steps: Reference gene primer amplification gave nucleated cell count estimates. TCRdb's table, derived via immunoSEQ multiplex PCR, lists solely in-frame clones and lacks some. The V and J calls and clone size come from that table; D and trimming were worked out from the DNA. Seen here are around 180,000 clones, over 80% observed once, and the top ten hold about 5.5%. The clonotype originates from a woman between 25 and 40 years old with acute or convalescent COVID-19. The chain recombines TRBV15 with TRBJ2-4, with TRBD1 identical over 8 bases. The sequencing sample was made of peripheral blood. CDR3 amino acids: CATSRDNRRGQGWNIQYF. CDR3 sequence (DNA): TGTGCCACCAGCAGGGATAATCGTCGTGGACAGGGCTGGAACATTCAGTACTTC. Complete variable domain (other parts from reference TRBV15 and TRBJ2-4): DAMVIQNPRYQVTQFGKPVTLSCSQTLNHNVMYWYQQKSSQAPKLLFHYYDKDFNNEADTPDNFQSRRPNTSFCFLDIRSPGLGDTAMYLCATSRDNRRGQGWNIQYFGAGTRLSVL.